A selection of T cell receptor beta chains follows, all from one sample in a study of CD4 T cells in relation to SARS-CoV-2 and coronaviruses. Data came from immunoSEQ multiplex PCR; TCRdb stores just in-frame clones and leaves some out. The data show 20,000 or so clones, about 80% seen once. These receptors' antigens are unknown. Sequences were obtained from CD4+ T cells from PBMCs, cultured in vitro. These receptor sequences come from a human donor in good health. Each CDR3 is given with its conserved first and last residue. The size of a clone is reported for some rows only, either as once, few or many, or as a class for expanded clones.

V | size | CDR3
TRBV6-5 | . | CASSLLTGLTGELFF
TRBV2 | . | CASRGPPGGIGELFF
TRBV19 | . | CASSGKPGQGGEKLFF
TRBV5-4 | . | CASSASGRALDEQFF
TRBV7-2 | few | CASSFSRQNTEAFF
TRBV11-2 | . | CASSLDGPGQGGDQPQHF
TRBV30 | . | CAWGPLLGTPNTGELFF
TRBV12-3/TRBV12-4 | . | CASLGRFYEQYF
TRBV6-5 | . | CASTPTGGPQGTQYF
TRBV4-2 | few | CASSETQGGGSPLHF
TRBV7-3 | . | CASSSGLAGDTQYF
TRBV11-3 | few | CASSAGTGPYEQYF
TRBV7-2 | . | CASSTTSSRTDTQYF
TRBV5-4 | . | CASRPDLTQETQYF
TRBV27 | . | CASSQQGAPYNEQFF
TRBV4-2 | . | CASSPRQGSLSGNTIYF
TRBV25-1 | . | CASSDSSGHFTDTQYF
TRBV18 | few | CASSGRTGAEAFF
TRBV25-1 | . | CASSPSNRGSYEQYF
TRBV7-3 | . | CASSLSGPNTGELFF
TRBV5-1 | medium-sized | CASSSMPTDTQYF
TRBV11-2 | . | CASSFSDRGTTNEKLFF
TRBV7-9 | . | CASSTGTSGRTGELFF
TRBV12-3/TRBV12-4 | . | CASGLGYEQFF
TRBV19 | . | CASSMKKTANPETQYF
TRBV27 | . | CASSSNTGPTYEQYF
TRBV2 | . | CASSGGAREQFF
TRBV7-2 | . | CASSPGPINTGELFF
TRBV4-3 | . | CASSQDTGWETQYF
TRBV18 | . | CASSPASSGTFSGELFF
TRBV19 | . | CASTIAGDQETQYF
TRBV6-6 | . | CASSYSQGAGNTEAFF
TRBV2 | . | CASKNRLNTDTQYF
TRBV19 | . | CASSIGAGGLVYGYTF
TRBV6-5 | . | CASSLQGDSGNTIYF
TRBV3-1/TRBV3-2 | . | CASSSSGGANEQFF
TRBV7-2 | once | CASSLFGGALNTEAFF
TRBV5-1 | . | CASSGGAGGPSYNEQFF
TRBV6-5 | . | CASRPYSYHHEQYF